Listed below are T cell receptor beta chains from one sample, sequenced in a study of neurological immune-mediated disorders. One entry per CDR3 protein results from TCRdb running MiXCR on the 5' RACE reads. Of 50,000 to 75,000 distinct CDR3 sequences in the sample, more than 9.5% were seen once. The sequenced sample consisted of PBMCs. These receptors originate from a woman aged 60 to 75 with HTLV-1-associated myelopathy (HAM/TSP). Both conserved end residues are trimmed from each CDR3. The order of the fields is D gene, V gene, J gene, CDR3 protein. A D gene is named only where the DNA matches it firmly.

-	TRBV6-6	TRBJ2-5	ASTLQGTQY
TRBD2	TRBV29-1	TRBJ2-2	SVPGTSYTGELF
-	TRBV6-5	TRBJ2-7	ASRGRYYEQY
-	TRBV5-1	TRBJ2-6	ASSLANSGANVLT
-	TRBV11-2	TRBJ1-4	ASSLGGNHEKLF
-	TRBV28	TRBJ2-3	ASSPPLLSSTDTQY
TRBD1	TRBV28	TRBJ1-5	ASSTRQGYNQPQH
-	TRBV6-1	TRBJ2-7	ATGTDFSEQY
TRBD2	TRBV20-1	TRBJ2-1	SARGGTSGRASYNEQF
-	TRBV12-3/TRBV12-4	TRBJ1-1	ASSSGGKATEAF
TRBD2	TRBV5-1	TRBJ2-7	ASSPLAGGYEQY
TRBD2	TRBV5-8	TRBJ2-1	ASSSTGLVPNNEQF
-	TRBV27	TRBJ2-1	ASSRSPNYNEQF
-	TRBV3-1	TRBJ2-1	ASSQRGSSTDEQF
-	TRBV20-1	TRBJ1-6	SASGGDRINSPLH
TRBD2	TRBV3-1	TRBJ2-7	ASSQDLGLAGTSYEQY
-	TRBV6-2/TRBV6-3	TRBJ2-5	VSSYGQQETKY
TRBD1	TRBV12-3/TRBV12-4	TRBJ1-3	ASSSYHRGRISGNTIY
TRBD1	TRBV10-3	TRBJ1-3	AISEFRQGAGNTIY
-	TRBV2	TRBJ1-1	ASHREGNTEAF
-	TRBV29-1	TRBJ2-3	SVESPGTDTQY
-	TRBV5-6	TRBJ1-2	ASSYDSNYGYT
TRBD2	TRBV5-1	TRBJ2-7	ASSASSGGSYEQY
TRBD2	TRBV20-1	TRBJ2-5	SADRGLAGQETQY
TRBD2	TRBV5-1	TRBJ2-1	ASSLEGLADPNEQF
-	TRBV7-2	TRBJ1-2	ASSLTDYYGYT
TRBD2	TRBV20-1	TRBJ2-1	SARLAGTGSSYNEQF
TRBD1	TRBV7-6	TRBJ1-4	ASSPGTGGGEKLF
TRBD2	TRBV7-3	TRBJ2-2	ASSSSGLAGTGELF